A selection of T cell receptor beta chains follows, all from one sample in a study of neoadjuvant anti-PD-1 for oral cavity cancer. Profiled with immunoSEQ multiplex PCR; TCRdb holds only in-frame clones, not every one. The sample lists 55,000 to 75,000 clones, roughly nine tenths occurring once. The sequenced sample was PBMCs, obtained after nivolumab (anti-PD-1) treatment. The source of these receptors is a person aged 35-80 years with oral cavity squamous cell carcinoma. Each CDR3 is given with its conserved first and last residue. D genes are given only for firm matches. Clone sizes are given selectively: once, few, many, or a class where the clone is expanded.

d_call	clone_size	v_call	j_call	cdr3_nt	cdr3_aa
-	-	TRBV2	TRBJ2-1	TGTGCCAGCACCCGGAACCCCCTCTACAATGAGCAGTTCTTC	CASTRNPLYNEQFF
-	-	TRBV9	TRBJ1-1	TGTGCCAGCAGCCTTACACCAAACACTGAAGCTTTCTTT	CASSLTPNTEAFF
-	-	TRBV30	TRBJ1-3	TGTGCCCAGGACACGCAGACTGGAAACACCATATATTTT	CAQDTQTGNTIYF
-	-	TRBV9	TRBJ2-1	TGTGCCAGCAGCGTAGAGACCCATTATACCCTCAACAATGAGCAGTTCTTC	CASSVETHYTLNNEQFF
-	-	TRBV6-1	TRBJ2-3	TGTGCCAGCAGGGAGCCCAGGGGAGCCACAGATACGCAGTATTTT	CASREPRGATDTQYF
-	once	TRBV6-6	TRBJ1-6	TGTGCCACCTATTTCAGAGGGGATAATTCACCCCTCCACTTT	CATYFRGDNSPLHF
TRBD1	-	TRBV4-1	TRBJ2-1	TGCGCCAGCAGCCAGGGATGGGACAGTACCTACAATGAGCAGTTCTTC	CASSQGWDSTYNEQFF
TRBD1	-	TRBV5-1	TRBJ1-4	TGCGCCAGCAGCTTAAGGACAGGGGGGAATGAAAAACTGTTTTTT	CASSLRTGGNEKLFF
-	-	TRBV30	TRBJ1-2	TGTGCCTGGACCCCGGGGACACCGGGCGACTATGGCTACACCTTC	CAWTPGTPGDYGYTF
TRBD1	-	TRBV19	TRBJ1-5	TGTGCCAGTAGTCCGCCCCTCTGGACAGGAAGGCCCCAGCATTTT	CASSPPLWTGRPQHF
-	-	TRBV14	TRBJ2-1	TGTGCCAGCAGCCAAGGGGCCCAGGCTTACAATGAGCAGTTCTTC	CASSQGAQAYNEQFF